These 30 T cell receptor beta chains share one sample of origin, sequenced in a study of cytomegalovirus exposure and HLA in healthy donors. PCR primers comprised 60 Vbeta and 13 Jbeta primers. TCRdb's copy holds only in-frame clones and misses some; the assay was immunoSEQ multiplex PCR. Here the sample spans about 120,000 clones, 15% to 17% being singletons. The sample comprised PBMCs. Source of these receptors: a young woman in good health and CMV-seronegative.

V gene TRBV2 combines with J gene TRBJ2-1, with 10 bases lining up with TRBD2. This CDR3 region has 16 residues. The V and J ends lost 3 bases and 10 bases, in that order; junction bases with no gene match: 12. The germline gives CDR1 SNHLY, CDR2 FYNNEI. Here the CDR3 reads CASSDPAGGPRAEQFF. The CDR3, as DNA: TGTGCCAGCAGTGATCCAGCGGGGGGGCCCCGAGCGGAGCAGTTCTTC.

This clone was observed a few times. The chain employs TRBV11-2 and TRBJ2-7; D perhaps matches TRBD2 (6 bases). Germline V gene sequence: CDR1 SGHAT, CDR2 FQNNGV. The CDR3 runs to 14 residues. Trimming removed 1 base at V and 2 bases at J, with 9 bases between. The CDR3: CASSLGDFAYEQYF. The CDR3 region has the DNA TGTGCCAGCAGCTTAGGGGACTTTGCCTACGAGCAGTACTTC.

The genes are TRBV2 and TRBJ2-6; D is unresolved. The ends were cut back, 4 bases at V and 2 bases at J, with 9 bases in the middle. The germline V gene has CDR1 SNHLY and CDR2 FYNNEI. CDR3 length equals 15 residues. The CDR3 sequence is CASSATLTGANVLTF. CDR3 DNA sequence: TGTGCCAGCAGTGCCACATTGACTGGGGCCAACGTCCTGACTTTC. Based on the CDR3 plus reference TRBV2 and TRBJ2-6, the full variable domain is EPEVTQTPSHQVTQMGQEVILRCVPISNHLYFYWYRQILGQKVEFLVSFYNNEISEKSEIFDDQFSVERPDGSNFTLKIRSTKLEDSAMYFCASSATLTGANVLTFGAGSRLTVL.

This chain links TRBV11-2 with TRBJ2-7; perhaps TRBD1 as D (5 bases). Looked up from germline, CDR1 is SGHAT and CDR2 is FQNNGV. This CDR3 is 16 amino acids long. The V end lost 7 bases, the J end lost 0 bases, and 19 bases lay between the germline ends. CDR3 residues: CASTPFGAQSSYEQYF. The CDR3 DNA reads TGTGCCAGCACCCCTTTTGGGGCCCAAAGCTCCTACGAGCAGTACTTC.

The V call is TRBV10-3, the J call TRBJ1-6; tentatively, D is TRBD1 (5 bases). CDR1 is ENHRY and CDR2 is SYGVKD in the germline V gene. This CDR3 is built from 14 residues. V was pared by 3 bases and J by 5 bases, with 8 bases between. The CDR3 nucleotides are TGTGCCATCAGTGATCGGGGGGATAATTCACCCCTCCACTTT. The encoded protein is CAISDRGDNSPLHF.

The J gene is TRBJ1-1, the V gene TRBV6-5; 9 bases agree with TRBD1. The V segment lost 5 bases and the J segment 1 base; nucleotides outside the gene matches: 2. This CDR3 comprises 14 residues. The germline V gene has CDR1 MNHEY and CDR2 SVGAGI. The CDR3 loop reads CASSRGQGNTEAFF. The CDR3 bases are TGTGCCAGCAGTAGGGGACAGGGGAACACTGAAGCTTTCTTT.

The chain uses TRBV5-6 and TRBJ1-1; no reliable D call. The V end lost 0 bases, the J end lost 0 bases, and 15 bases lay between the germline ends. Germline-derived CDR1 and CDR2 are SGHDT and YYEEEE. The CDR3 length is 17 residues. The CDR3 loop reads CASSLVILGRLNTEAFF. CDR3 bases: TGTGCCAGCAGCTTGGTGATCTTGGGCAGGCTGAACACTGAAGCTTTCTTT.

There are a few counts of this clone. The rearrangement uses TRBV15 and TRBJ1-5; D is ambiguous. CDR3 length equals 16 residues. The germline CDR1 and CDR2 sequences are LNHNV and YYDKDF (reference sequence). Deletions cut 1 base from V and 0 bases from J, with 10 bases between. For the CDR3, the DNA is TGTGCCACCAGCAGAGTCGCCTGGAGTAGCAATCAGCCCCAGCATTTT. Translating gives CATSRVAWSSNQPQHF.

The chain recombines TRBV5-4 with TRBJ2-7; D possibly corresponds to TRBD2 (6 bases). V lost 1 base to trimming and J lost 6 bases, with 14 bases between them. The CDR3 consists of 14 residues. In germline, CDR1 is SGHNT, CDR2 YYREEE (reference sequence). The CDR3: CASSLPAGPSEQYF. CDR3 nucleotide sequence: TGTGCCAGCAGCTTGCCAGCGGGCCCCTCCGAGCAGTACTTC.

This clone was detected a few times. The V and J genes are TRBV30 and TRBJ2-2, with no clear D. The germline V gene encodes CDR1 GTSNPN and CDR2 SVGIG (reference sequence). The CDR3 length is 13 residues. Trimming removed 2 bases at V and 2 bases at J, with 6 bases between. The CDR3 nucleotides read TGTGCCTGGAGTATTAGTAACACCGGGGAGCTGTTTTTT. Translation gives CAWSISNTGELFF.

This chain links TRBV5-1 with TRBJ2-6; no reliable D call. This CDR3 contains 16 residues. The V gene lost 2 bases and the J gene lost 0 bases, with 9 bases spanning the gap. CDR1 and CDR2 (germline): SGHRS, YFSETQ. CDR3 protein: CASSFTANSGANVLTF. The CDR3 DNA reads TGCGCCAGCAGCTTCACCGCTAACTCTGGGGCCAACGTCCTGACTTTC. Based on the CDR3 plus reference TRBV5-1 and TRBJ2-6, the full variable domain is KAGVTQTPRYLIKTRGQQVTLSCSPISGHRSVSWYQQTPGQGLQFLFEYFSETQRNKGNFPGRFSGRQFSNSRSEMNVSTLELGDSALYLCASSFTANSGANVLTFGAGSRLTVL.

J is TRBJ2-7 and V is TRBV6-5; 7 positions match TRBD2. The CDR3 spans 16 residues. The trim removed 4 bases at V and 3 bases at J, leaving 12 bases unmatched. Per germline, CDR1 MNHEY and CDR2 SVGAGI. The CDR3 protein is CASSWGRSSGSYEQYF. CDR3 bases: TGTGCCAGCAGTTGGGGCCGGTCTAGCGGCAGCTACGAGCAGTACTTC.

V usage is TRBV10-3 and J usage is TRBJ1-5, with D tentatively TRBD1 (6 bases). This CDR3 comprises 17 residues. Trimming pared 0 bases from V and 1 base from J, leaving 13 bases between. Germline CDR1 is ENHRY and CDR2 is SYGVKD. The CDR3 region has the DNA TGTGCCATCAGTGAGTCAGTTACAGGGCCGAGCAATCAGCCCCAGCATTTT. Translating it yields CAISESVTGPSNQPQHF.

In nucleotides, the CDR3 is TGTGCCAGCAGTTTAACAGGGGCGAAACTGTTTTTT. Amino acids: CASSLTGAKLFF. The rearrangement joins TRBV28 to TRBJ1-4; TRBD1 matches 7 bases. V shed 2 bases and J 11 bases; nucleotides not matched to a gene: 2. The germline V gene encodes CDR1 MDHEN and CDR2 SYDVKM. The CDR3 contains 12 residues.

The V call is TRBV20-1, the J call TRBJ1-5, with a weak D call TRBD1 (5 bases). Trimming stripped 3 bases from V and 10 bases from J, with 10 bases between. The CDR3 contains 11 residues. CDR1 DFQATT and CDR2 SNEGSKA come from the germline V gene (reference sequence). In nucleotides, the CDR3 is TGCAGTGCTAGTGATGGGACTCCCCAGCATTTT. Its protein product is CSASDGTPQHF.

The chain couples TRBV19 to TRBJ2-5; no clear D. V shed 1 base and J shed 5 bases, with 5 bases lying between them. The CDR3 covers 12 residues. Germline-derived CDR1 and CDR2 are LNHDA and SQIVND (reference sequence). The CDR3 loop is CASSIGEETQYF. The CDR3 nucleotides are TGTGCCAGTAGTATAGGTGAGGAGACCCAGTACTTC. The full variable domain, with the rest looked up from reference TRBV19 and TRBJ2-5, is DGGITQSPKYLFRKEGQNVTLSCEQNLNHDAMYWYRQDPGQGLRLIYYSQIVNDFQKGDIAEGYSVSREKKESFPLTVTSAQKNPTAFYLCASSIGEETQYFGPGTRLLVL.

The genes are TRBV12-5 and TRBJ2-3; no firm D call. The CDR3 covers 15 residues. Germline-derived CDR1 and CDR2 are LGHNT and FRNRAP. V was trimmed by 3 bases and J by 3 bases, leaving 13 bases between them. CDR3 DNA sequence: TGTGCTAGTGGTTTTGGTAGCTCTACTACAGATACGCAGTATTTT. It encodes CASGFGSSTTDTQYF.

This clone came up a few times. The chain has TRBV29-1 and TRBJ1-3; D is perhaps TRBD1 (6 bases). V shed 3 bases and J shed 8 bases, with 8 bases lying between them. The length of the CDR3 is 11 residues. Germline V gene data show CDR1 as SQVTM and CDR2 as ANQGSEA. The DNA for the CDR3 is TGCAGCGTTGACAGGGGACACACCATATATTTT. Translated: CSVDRGHTIYF.

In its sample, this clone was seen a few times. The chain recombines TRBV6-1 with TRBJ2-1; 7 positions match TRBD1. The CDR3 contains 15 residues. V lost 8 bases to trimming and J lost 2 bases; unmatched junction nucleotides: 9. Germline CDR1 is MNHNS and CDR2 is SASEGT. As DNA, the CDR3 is TGTGCCAGCGGGCTCGACAGGGTCGCCTACAATGAGCAGTTCTTC. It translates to CASGLDRVAYNEQFF.

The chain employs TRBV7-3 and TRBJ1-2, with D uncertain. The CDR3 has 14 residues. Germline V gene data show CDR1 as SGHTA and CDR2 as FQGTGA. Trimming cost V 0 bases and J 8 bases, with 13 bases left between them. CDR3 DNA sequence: TGTGCCAGCAGCTTAACACCCAATAGAGGCGGCTACACCTTC. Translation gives CASSLTPNRGGYTF.

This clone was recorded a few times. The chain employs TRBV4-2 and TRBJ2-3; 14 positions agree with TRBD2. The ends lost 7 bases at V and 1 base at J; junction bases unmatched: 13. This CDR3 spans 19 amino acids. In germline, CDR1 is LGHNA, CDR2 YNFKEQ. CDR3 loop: CASTLRRLAGGLGTDTQYF. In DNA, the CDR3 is TGTGCCAGCACCCTTAGAAGACTAGCGGGAGGGTTGGGCACAGATACGCAGTATTTT.

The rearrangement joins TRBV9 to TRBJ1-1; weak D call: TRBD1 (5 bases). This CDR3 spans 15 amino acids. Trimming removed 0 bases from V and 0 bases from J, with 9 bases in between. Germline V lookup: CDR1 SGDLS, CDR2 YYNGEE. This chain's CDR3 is CASSVAAGMNTEAFF. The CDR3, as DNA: TGTGCCAGCAGCGTAGCAGCAGGGATGAACACTGAAGCTTTCTTT.

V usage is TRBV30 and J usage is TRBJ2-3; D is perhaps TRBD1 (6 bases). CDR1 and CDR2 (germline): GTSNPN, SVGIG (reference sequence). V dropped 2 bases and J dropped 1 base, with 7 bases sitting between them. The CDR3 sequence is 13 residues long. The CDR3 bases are TGTGCCTGGAGTTGGACAGGCACAGATACGCAGTATTTT. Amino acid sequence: CAWSWTGTDTQYF.

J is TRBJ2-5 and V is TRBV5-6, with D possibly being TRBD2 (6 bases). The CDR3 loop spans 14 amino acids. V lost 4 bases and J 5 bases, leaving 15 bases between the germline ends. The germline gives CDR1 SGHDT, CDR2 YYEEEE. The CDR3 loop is CASSREIGPETQYF. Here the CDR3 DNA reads TGTGCCAGCAGCCGGGAGATCGGACCGGAGACCCAGTACTTC.

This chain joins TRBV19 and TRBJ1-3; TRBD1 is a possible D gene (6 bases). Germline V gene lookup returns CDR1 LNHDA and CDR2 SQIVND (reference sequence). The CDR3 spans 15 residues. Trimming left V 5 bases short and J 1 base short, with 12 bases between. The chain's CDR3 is CASSQTGPSGNTIYF. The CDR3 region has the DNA TGTGCCAGTAGTCAGACAGGACCGTCTGGAAACACCATATATTTT.

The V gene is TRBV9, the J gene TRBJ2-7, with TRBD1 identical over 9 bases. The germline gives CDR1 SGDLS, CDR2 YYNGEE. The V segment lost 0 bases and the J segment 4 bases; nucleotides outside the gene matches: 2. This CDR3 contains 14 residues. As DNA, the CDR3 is TGTGCCAGCAGCGTAGGGGGACAGGGATACGAGCAGTACTTC. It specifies CASSVGGQGYEQYF.

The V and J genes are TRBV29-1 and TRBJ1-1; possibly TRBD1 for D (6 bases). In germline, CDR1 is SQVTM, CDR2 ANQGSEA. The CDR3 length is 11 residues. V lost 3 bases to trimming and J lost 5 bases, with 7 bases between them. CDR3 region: CSVDRGTEAFF. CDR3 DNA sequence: TGCAGCGTTGACAGGGGAACTGAAGCTTTCTTT. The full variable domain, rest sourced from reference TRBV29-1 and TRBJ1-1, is SAVISQKPSRDICQRGTSLTIQCQVDSQVTMMFWYRQQPGQSLTLIATANQGSEATYESGFVIDKFPISRPNLTFSTLTVSNMSPEDSSIYLCSVDRGTEAFFGQGTRLTVV.

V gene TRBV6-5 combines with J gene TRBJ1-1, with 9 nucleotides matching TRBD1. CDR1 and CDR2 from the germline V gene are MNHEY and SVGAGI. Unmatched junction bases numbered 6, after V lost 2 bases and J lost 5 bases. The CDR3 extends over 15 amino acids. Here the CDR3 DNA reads TGTGCCAGCAGTTACACCGGGACAGGGAGGACTGAAGCTTTCTTT. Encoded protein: CASSYTGTGRTEAFF.

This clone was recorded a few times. Written as DNA, the CDR3 is TGTGCCAGCAGTAGTCCAGGACAGGACCCTTTCTACGAGCAGTACTTC. Its translation is CASSSPGQDPFYEQYF. The J gene is TRBJ2-7, the V gene TRBV28, with 7 bases matching TRBD1. CDR1 MDHEN and CDR2 SYDVKM come from the germline V gene. J lost 3 bases, V lost 5 bases, and 13 bases had no gene match. The CDR3 is made up of 16 amino acids.

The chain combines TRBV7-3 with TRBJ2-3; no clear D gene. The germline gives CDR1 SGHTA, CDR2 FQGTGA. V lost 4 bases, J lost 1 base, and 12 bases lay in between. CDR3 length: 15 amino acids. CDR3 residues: CASSSNPPGTDTQYF. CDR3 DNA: TGTGCCAGCAGCTCCAATCCCCCGGGCACAGATACGCAGTATTTT.